The source of this TCR beta chain is a study of blood T cell repertoires in COVID-19. At the level of the study: Some COVID-19 samples were acute and others convalescent; all came from the United States, Italy and Spain. Sample material is recorded as cDNA or gDNA derived from T cells, B-cell-depleted T cells, or PBMCs.

Original analysis: Estimates of nucleated cell counts were drawn from the amplification of reference gene primers. TCRdb's copy holds only in-frame clones and misses some; the assay was immunoSEQ multiplex PCR. The V and J calls and clone size come from that table; D and trimming were worked out from the DNA. The table records about 160,000 clones, 82% of them present only once. Unmatched junction bases numbered 7, after V lost 4 bases and J lost 4 bases. Germline V gives CDR1 SGHKS, CDR2 YYEKEE (reference sequence). CDR3 length: 15 amino acids. Followed longitudinally, the Seattle patients had been enrolled during active infection.

The receptor was derived from a woman in her thirties or forties with COVID-19, enrolled during active disease. Input material: peripheral blood. The chain is built from TRBV5-5 and TRBJ1-5, with 8 bases that match TRBD1. CDR3 DNA: TGTGCCAGCAGCAGCCGGGACAGGCCAAATCAGCCCCAGCATTTT. Its translation: CASSSRDRPNQPQHF.